A single sample gave rise to the 10 T cell receptor beta chains below, sequenced in a study of beta chain features in type 1 diabetes. Sequenced material consisted of expressed TCRB transcripts (all of the isolated RNA was reverse transcribed). Clones were sequenced by immunoSEQ multiplex PCR, and TCRdb holds only the in-frame ones, with some missing. The sample carries 400,000 to 600,000 clones, 30% recorded once. Sequencing was done on a sample of naive CD4+ T cells from blood. The origin of the receptors is a man between 18 and 35 years old in good health.

The chain recombines TRBV19 with TRBJ2-3, with TRBD2 identical over 11 bases. Germline V gene sequence: CDR1 LNHDA, CDR2 SQIVND (reference sequence). The CDR3 spans 16 residues. V lost 6 bases and J lost 5; bases outside the gene matches: 10. CDR3 sequence reads: CASSVLAGVGGDTQYF. For the CDR3, the DNA is TGTGCCAGTAGCGTACTAGCGGGAGTAGGTGGAGATACGCAGTATTTT. Drawing the rest from reference TRBV19 and TRBJ2-3, the complete variable domain is DGGITQSPKYLFRKEGQNVTLSCEQNLNHDAMYWYRQDPGQGLRLIYYSQIVNDFQKGDIAEGYSVSREKKESFPLTVTSAQKNPTAFYLCASSVLAGVGGDTQYFGPGTRLTVL.

V usage is TRBV25-1 and J usage is TRBJ2-7; TRBD1 might be the D (6 bases). Trimming stripped 10 bases from V and 2 bases from J, with 15 bases between. There are 13 residues in the CDR3. Germline CDR1 is MGHDK and CDR2 is SYGVNS. The CDR3 spells CATLEKGAYEQYF. The DNA of the CDR3 is TGTGCCACCCTAGAGAAGGGGGCCTACGAGCAGTACTTC.

This chain connects TRBV7-2 to TRBJ1-4, with D possibly TRBD1 on 6 matching bases. The CDR3 is made up of 14 amino acids. From germline, CDR1 is SGHTA and CDR2 FQGNSA. Trimming cost V 2 bases and J 7 bases, with 11 bases left between them. For the CDR3, the DNA is TGTGCCAGCAGCTTAAGCGCCAGGGGTGAAAAACTGTTTTTT. Amino acids: CASSLSARGEKLFF. Full variable domain (outside the CDR3, taken from reference TRBV7-2 and TRBJ1-4): GAGVSQSPSNKVTEKGKDVELRCDPISGHTALYWYRQSLGQGLEFLIYFQGNSAPDKSGLPSDRFSAERTGGSVSTLTIQRTQQEDSAVYLCASSLSARGEKLFFGSGTQLSVL.

V is TRBV5-1 and J is TRBJ2-5; TRBD1 is a possible D gene (5 bases). The ends were cut back, 4 bases at V and 2 bases at J, with 12 bases in the middle. The CDR3 is 14 residues long. Germline values: CDR1 SGHRS, CDR2 YFSETQ. CDR3 sequence reads: CASSRYGQQETQYF. As DNA, the CDR3 is TGCGCCAGCAGCCGTTATGGACAACAAGAGACCCAGTACTTC.

This rearrangement joins TRBV30 to TRBJ2-3; 12 bases fit TRBD2. The CDR3 has 16 amino acids. Per germline, CDR1 GTSNPN and CDR2 SVGIG (reference sequence). The V segment lost 3 bases and the J segment 1 base; nucleotides outside the gene matches: 5. The DNA for the CDR3 is TGTGCCTGGAGCGAACTAGCGGGAGGTCGCACAGATACGCAGTATTTT. Translation gives CAWSELAGGRTDTQYF.

Concerning this clone itself: One end of the junction does not line up with germline, which may come from a read error. The chain couples TRBV23-1 to TRBJ2-5; unclear D gene. TRBV23-1 is an ORF; its function is uncertain. CDR3 length equals 10 residues. CDR3 sequence reads: CASSQLTADF. As DNA, the CDR3 is TGCGCCAGCAGTCAATTAACGGCAGACTTC.

J is TRBJ1-1 and V is TRBV18; D is possibly TRBD1 (5 bases). CDR3 length: 15 amino acids. The ends were cut back, 4 bases at V and 1 base at J, with 13 bases in the middle. Germline CDR1 and CDR2: KGHSH and LQKENI. The CDR3 loop reads CASSLQGFANTEAFF. DNA for the CDR3: TGTGCCAGCTCACTTCAGGGATTTGCGAACACTGAAGCTTTCTTT.

The chain carries TRBV10-2 and TRBJ1-2; D unresolved. V was shortened by 5 bases and J by 10 bases, with 11 bases between the two germline ends. CDR3 length: 11 residues. The V gene's germline CDR1 is WSHSY and CDR2 SAAADI. In DNA form, the CDR3 reads TGCGCCAGCAGTACACCGGGGTCCTACACCTTC. Translated, it gives CASSTPGSYTF.

This chain connects TRBV28 to TRBJ2-7; 8 bases agree with TRBD2. Per the germline V gene, CDR1 is MDHEN and CDR2 is SYDVKM. The junction had 8 bases not matched to a gene; V was cut back by 8 bases and J by 2 bases. This CDR3 has 14 amino acids. The CDR3: CASGLSGATYEQYF. The CDR3 DNA reads TGTGCCAGCGGACTTAGCGGGGCAACCTACGAGCAGTACTTC.

This clone is a singleton in its sample. This chain uses TRBV5-1 with TRBJ2-1; 9 nucleotides match TRBD2. The CDR3 loop spans 14 amino acids. The germline gives CDR1 SGHRS, CDR2 YFSETQ. V gave up 7 bases and J gave up 3 bases; unmatched junction bases: 5. CDR3 nucleotides: TGCGCCAGCCGAGCTAGCGGGAACTACAATGAGCAGTTCTTC. It yields the protein CASRASGNYNEQFF.